These 10 T cell receptor beta chains were sequenced from one sample in a study of OX40 agonist ivuxolimab in advanced cancers. Generated by immunoSEQ multiplex PCR, the TCRdb table keeps only in-frame clones and is missing some. Of tens of thousands of clones detected, 70% to 90% appear once; the ten largest clones hold about 0.31%. This sample comprised CD4+ or CD8+ T cells sorted from blood, obtained in a trial of the OX40 agonist ivuxolimab. The receptors shown here come from an adult with an advanced solid tumor such as melanoma, head and neck, liver or kidney cancer.

The chain is built from TRBV19 and TRBJ2-1, with D possibly being TRBD1 (6 bases). V lost 4 bases to trimming and J lost 5 bases, with 15 bases between them. The CDR3 has 15 amino acids. CDR1 LNHDA and CDR2 SQIVND come from the germline V gene (reference sequence). In DNA form, the CDR3 reads TGTGCCAGTAGTACCGGACAGTCCAGGAACAATGAGCAGTTCTTC. Translation: CASSTGQSRNNEQFF.

This rearrangement joins TRBV2 to TRBJ2-6, with a possible D match to TRBD1 (5 bases). V was trimmed by 10 bases and J by 2 bases, leaving 15 bases between them. CDR1 SNHLY and CDR2 FYNNEI come from the germline V gene. The CDR3 spans 15 residues. This CDR3 reads CATRSQGPGANVLTF. The CDR3 coding sequence is TGTGCCACCAGGTCCCAGGGCCCTGGGGCCAACGTCCTGACTTTC.

The J gene is TRBJ2-7, the V gene TRBV6-1; no firm D call. CDR1 is MNHNS and CDR2 is SASEGT in the germline V gene. This CDR3 is 12 amino acids long. V shed 3 bases and J shed 8 bases, with 11 bases lying between them. CDR3 loop: CASSDRWDKQYF. In DNA form, the CDR3 reads TGTGCCAGCAGTGACCGGTGGGATAAGCAGTACTTC.

A single count supports this clone. The CDR3 is CASSLYTRPDTQYF. The DNA for the CDR3 is TGTGCCAGCAGCCTCTACACCCGACCAGATACGCAGTATTTT. This chain links TRBV5-6 with TRBJ2-3; no firm D call. Germline lookup yields CDR1 SGHDT and CDR2 YYEEEE. The CDR3 is made up of 14 amino acids. V was clipped by 4 bases and J by 4 bases, with 13 bases between them.

This chain connects TRBV6-6 to TRBJ2-2, with 7 bases aligning to TRBD1. The germline gives CDR1 MNHNY, CDR2 SVGAGI (reference sequence). Losses at the gene ends were 6 bases for V and 2 bases for J; bases not matched to a gene: 6. This CDR3 comprises 15 residues. The CDR3 DNA reads as TGTGCCAGCAGGGCCGGGACAGCTAACACCGGGGAGCTGTTTTTT. The encoded protein is CASRAGTANTGELFF.

In the case of this clone: In the same sample, other DNA sequences code for this CDR3. This chain uses TRBV25-1 with TRBJ2-3; D perhaps matches TRBD1 (6 bases). Per germline, CDR1 MGHDK and CDR2 SYGVNS. This CDR3 has 14 residues. With 2 bases removed from V and 5 bases from J, the gap between germline ends came to 11 bases. The chain's CDR3 is CASSEPHRVDTQYF. The CDR3 DNA reads TGTGCCAGCAGTGAACCGCACAGGGTAGATACGCAGTATTTT.

The chain joins TRBV6-4 to TRBJ2-1; maybe TRBD1 (6 bases). The CDR3 is 14 residues long. Trimming stripped 4 bases from V and 5 bases from J, with 12 bases between. Germline V CDR1 and CDR2: MRHNA, SNTAGT. The CDR3 region has the DNA TGTGCCAGCAGTGCAAGGACAGCGAACAATGAGCAGTTCTTC. Translating gives CASSARTANNEQFF.

The CDR3 reads CASSLDGRTAYEQYF. The CDR3 DNA reads as TGTGCCAGCAGCTTAGATGGGAGGACAGCTTACGAGCAGTACTTC. V is TRBV11-2 and J is TRBJ2-7, with D perhaps given as TRBD1 or TRBD2 (6 bases each). V lost 0 bases and J lost 4, with 13 bases in between. The V gene's germline CDR1 is SGHAT and CDR2 FQNNGV. This CDR3 is built from 15 residues.

This clone was seen once. The V call is TRBV10-2, the J call TRBJ2-5, with 14 bases matching TRBD2. The CDR3 is made up of 16 amino acids. The germline V gene encodes CDR1 WSHSY and CDR2 SAAADI. Losses at the gene ends were 6 bases for V and 5 bases for J; bases not matched to a gene: 8. CDR3 sequence (DNA): TGCGCCAGCAGCTCGGGACTAGCGGGGGACCGGGAGACCCAGTACTTC. Translated: CASSSGLAGDRETQYF.

The CDR3 DNA sequence: TGCGCCAGCAGCCTAATCTCGGGGCGAGGGGCAGATACGCAGTATTTT. Translation gives CASSLISGRGADTQYF. This chain uses TRBV5-1 with TRBJ2-3; D is perhaps TRBD1 or TRBD2 (5 bases each). The ends were cut back, 4 bases at V and 4 bases at J, with 19 bases in the middle. Germline V gene lookup returns CDR1 SGHRS and CDR2 YFSETQ. This CDR3 has 16 amino acids.